This is a list of T cell receptor beta chains from one sample in a study of graft-versus-host responses after intestinal transplantation. This table comes from immunoSEQ multiplex PCR, and its TCRdb copy is limited to in-frame clones, with some not included. The sample has 15,000 to 18,000 clones; around 33% are singletons. The sample in question was alloreactive CD4+ T cells from a mixed lymphocyte reaction culture, obtained before intestinal transplant. The receptor set was obtained from a human patient who received an intestinal transplant. CDR3s include the opening cysteine and the closing phenylalanine or tryptophan. D genes are given only for firm matches. Clone size is given for some rows only: seen once, a few or many times, or a class if the clone is expanded.

V: TRBV6-4
size: few
J: TRBJ2-6
D: .
CDR3: CASREQGTGANVLTF
DNA: TGTGCCAGCAGAGAACAGGGAACTGGGGCCAACGTCCTGACTTTC

V: TRBV15
size: few
J: TRBJ1-4
D: TRBD1
CDR3: CATSTQGGRREKLFF
DNA: TGTGCCACCAGCACTCAGGGGGGGCGTAGGGAAAAACTGTTTTTT

V: TRBV5-1
size: few
J: TRBJ2-1
D: TRBD1
CDR3: CASSQIYATGGSYNEQFF
DNA: TGCGCCAGCAGCCAAATTTACGCGACAGGGGGCTCCTACAATGAGCAGTTCTTC

V: TRBV11-1
size: .
J: TRBJ1-1
D: .
CDR3: CASSSAGLQNTEAFF
DNA: TGTGCCAGCAGCTCAGCGGGACTCCAGAACACTGAAGCTTTCTTT

V: TRBV7-2
size: .
J: TRBJ2-7
D: .
CDR3: CASSLRLLSYEQYF
DNA: TGTGCCAGCAGCCTCAGACTCCTCTCCTACGAGCAGTACTTC

V: TRBV15
size: .
J: TRBJ2-7
D: TRBD2
CDR3: CATSRGLAPLSSYEQYF
DNA: TGTGCCACCAGCAGGGGACTAGCCCCTTTAAGCTCCTACGAGCAGTACTTC

V: TRBV5-1
size: .
J: TRBJ2-3
D: .
CDR3: CASSWDGPTDTQYF
DNA: TGCGCCAGCAGCTGGGACGGTCCCACAGATACGCAGTATTTT

V: TRBV7-3
size: .
J: TRBJ2-7
D: .
CDR3: CASSSGGGGREQYF
DNA: TGTGCCAGCAGCTCCGGCGGTGGGGGGCGCGAGCAGTACTTC

V: TRBV27
size: medium-sized
J: TRBJ2-5
D: TRBD2
CDR3: CASRGGAQETQYF
DNA: TGTGCCAGCCGGGGGGGGGCCCAAGAGACCCAGTACTTC

V: TRBV11-2
size: .
J: TRBJ2-7
D: .
CDR3: CASSLAAGTYEQYF
DNA: TGTGCCAGCAGCTTAGCGGCGGGAACCTACGAGCAGTACTTC

V: TRBV19
size: few
J: TRBJ2-1
D: TRBD2
CDR3: CASIRGGPYNEQFF
DNA: TGTGCCAGTATAAGGGGAGGGCCGTACAATGAGCAGTTCTTC

V: TRBV6-5
size: .
J: TRBJ1-2
D: .
CDR3: CASSDPLPGHGYTF
DNA: TGTGCCAGCAGTGACCCTCTCCCAGGGCATGGCTACACCTTC

V: TRBV12-5
size: few
J: TRBJ2-2
D: .
CDR3: CASGPTANTGELFF
DNA: TGTGCTAGTGGTCCTACGGCCAACACCGGGGAGCTGTTTTTT

V: TRBV11-2
size: .
J: TRBJ1-1
D: .
CDR3: CASSRIGGTEAFF
DNA: TGTGCCAGCAGCCGGATTGGGGGGACTGAAGCTTTCTTT

V: TRBV2
size: .
J: TRBJ2-3
D: .
CDR3: CASSDRDRTDTQYF
DNA: TGTGCCAGCAGTGACCGGGACCGCACAGATACGCAGTATTTT

V: TRBV5-4
size: .
J: TRBJ2-3
D: TRBD2
CDR3: CASSVRLAGVTDTQYF
DNA: TGTGCCAGCAGCGTACGGCTAGCGGGAGTAACAGATACGCAGTATTTT

V: TRBV12-5
size: .
J: TRBJ2-2
D: .
CDR3: CASGLVRSSGPTGELFF
DNA: TGTGCTAGTGGTTTGGTAAGGAGTAGCGGCCCCACCGGGGAGCTGTTTTTT

V: TRBV9
size: few
J: TRBJ2-1
D: TRBD2
CDR3: CASRRTRGRGGYNEQFF
DNA: TGTGCCAGCCGCCGGACTCGCGGGAGGGGGGGATACAATGAGCAGTTCTTC

V: TRBV5-4
size: .
J: TRBJ1-1
D: .
CDR3: CASSLKGPNTEAFF
DNA: TGTGCCAGCAGCTTAAAGGGGCCGAACACTGAAGCTTTCTTT

V: TRBV6-5
size: few
J: TRBJ1-2
D: .
CDR3: CASRDSLYGYTF
DNA: TGTGCCAGCAGGGACAGCCTTTATGGCTACACCTTC

V: TRBV22-1
size: .
J: TRBJ2-6
D: .
CDR3: CPGRQFEQSRANVLTF
DNA: TGTCCTGGGAGACAGTTCGAACAAAGTCGGGCCAACGTCCTGACTTTC

V: TRBV6-1
size: few
J: TRBJ2-7
D: .
CDR3: CAAQTSNSYEQYF
DNA: TGTGCCGCACAGACTAGTAATTCGTACGAGCAGTACTTC

V: TRBV18
size: .
J: TRBJ2-1
D: .
CDR3: CASSPAGRANEQFF
DNA: TGTGCCAGCTCACCGGCGGGCAGAGCCAATGAGCAGTTCTTC